The clone carrying this T cell receptor beta chain was seen at least ten times. What it recognizes is unknown. The data were obtained in a study of T cell repertoires in cytomegalovirus infection. Study information: Evidence of both CMV infection and a matching HLA type came from public TCR beta signatures.

The CDR3 has 13 amino acids. V lost 10 bases and J lost 10, with 17 bases in between. MiXCR, applied by TCRdb to the reads, yields one record per CDR3 protein. The data contain 250,000 to 300,000 distinct CDR3 sequences, approximately 9% of them singletons. Whole-study findings and limits: HLA-C-restricted CMV clonotypes gave the most frequent clonotype in two of eight donors. Carriers of CMV and the relevant HLA type were discriminated by public TCR beta frequency.

The TCR sequence derives from a human donor in good health (CMV status not recorded). Some clones in this sample may be carry-over from other donors' samples. The gene calls are TRBV12-3 or TRBV12-4 and TRBJ1-6; D is unclear. Specimen: PBMCs. The CDR3 here is CATKFGRVSPLHF. CDR3 in DNA: TGTGCCACCAAGTTCGGTAGAGTGTCACCCCTCCACTTT.